The entry below gives a single TCR beta chain sequence along with its context. Its antigen has not been determined. Qualities for individual bases were not recorded, and no much larger clone is one base off. Collaborating institutions collected whole blood in K2EDTA tubes following their own protocols. For TCRbeta analysis, collaborator samples were shipped as frozen whole blood, as isolated PBMCs, or as DNA extracted from either sample type. The CDR1 and CDR2 encoded by the germline V gene are KGHDR and SFDVKD. Trimming leaves V shorter by 0 bases and J shorter by 0 bases, with the junction holding 7 bases beyond the gene matches. The CDR3 starts with the cysteine, ends with the phenylalanine, and has 17 residues. The DNA shown is the 51-base CDR3, in frame from base 1. The immunoSEQ Assay, a bias-controlled multiplex PCR, was used to amplify TCRbeta CDR3 regions from genomic DNA. Per the source publication's procedure: The number of nucleated cells in each sample was estimated by amplification of reference gene primers within the assay. Sequence reads were collapsed and filtered to measure the absolute abundance of every unique TCRbeta CDR3 rearrangement. For each sample, productive Simpson clonality was calculated as the square root of Simpson's diversity index over productive rearrangements. This immuneACCESS table, as held by TCRdb, lists in-frame sequences with V and J called but not all clones. Of the missing ones, under half trace to an unresolved V gene in checked studies; the others have no known cause. That table gives V, J and clone size, and the DNA gave D and trimming. The sample records tens of thousands of clones, over 75% of which are singletons. Roughly 12% of the sample lies in the top ten.

The data stem from a study of blood T cell repertoires in COVID-19 (dated by TCRdb to between 2020 and 2021). Looking at the study overall: Samples covering the acute and convalescent phases of COVID-19 were provided by collaborators in the United States, Italy and Spain. The material from the prospective study consisted of cDNA or gDNA derived from T cells, B-cell-depleted T cells, or PBMCs. Subjects who had been exposed to COVID-19, were actively infected with it, or had recovered from it provided the deeply sampled blood TCRbeta repertoires that made up the dataset. The repertoires were released in a freely available public database meant as a resource for research on the immune response to SARS-CoV-2. Samples were obtained from the ongoing ImmuneRACE study (first 160 participants) and from about 1,300 subjects provided by 6 global collaborators. Sample metadata almost always included a de-identified subject ID, COVID-19 status, age in years and sex. Where HLA class I and class II types were available, the types were taken from metadata supplied by the sample provider, not from assay-based typing. Results and caveats for the whole study, not just this receptor: Clinical and demographic metadata were provided uncurated, with the amount varying by source and participant.

The sample consisted of peripheral blood. The chain uses TRBV24-1 and TRBJ2-7; 7 bases in the middle match TRBD1. The clonotype comes from a human donor with active COVID-19. The donor label of this sample is uncertain. The base sequence is TGTGCCACCAGTGATTTGGGAGGACAGGCGAGCTCCTACGAGCAGTACTTC. Its translation is CATSDLGGQASSYEQYF.